This TCR beta chain was profiled in a study of T cell changes during pregnancy in multiple sclerosis. The repertoire was sequenced with immunoSEQ multiplex PCR; TCRdb's copy has only in-frame clones and lacks some. This table holds 70,000 to 80,000 clones, about 89% found once. CDR3 size: 14 residues. Germline V lookup: CDR1 SGHAT, CDR2 FQNNGV. V was trimmed by 6 bases and J by 0 bases, leaving 8 bases between them. V is TRBV11-2 and J is TRBJ2-2; D is possibly TRBD2 (5 bases). The sample in question was CD4+ T cells from peripheral blood mononuclear cells, obtained before pregnancy. The sequence came from a female donor with multiple sclerosis, enrolled in a pregnancy study. The CDR3 DNA follows: TGTGCCAGCAGAGAGGACTCGAACACCGGGGAGCTGTTTTTT. Translated: CASREDSNTGELFF.